This note documents a single T cell receptor beta chain sequence. The antigen is not known. The data belong to a study of response to subunit inactivated influenza vaccine. Overall study results and limits: Authors proposed each seasonal influenza vaccination draws in few new T cells.

TCRdb re-derived calls from the RT-PCR reads in MiXCR, one entry per CDR3 protein. The data contain hundreds of thousands of distinct CDR3 sequences, 13% of them singletons. The CDR3 is 18 amino acids. Trimming took off 0 bases at V and 7 bases at J, with 22 bases between the two ends. Germline CDR1 is SGHVS and CDR2 is FNYEAQ. This chain connects TRBV7-6 to TRBJ2-1, with D possibly being TRBD2 (6 bases). This TCR came from a man aged 45-60 years who received an inactivated influenza vaccine. Source: PBMCs from blood, taken roughly 46 days after vaccination. CDR3 region: CASSLASPGTHRGNEQFF. The CDR3 nucleotides are TGTGCCAGCAGCTTAGCTTCACCAGGGACTCATCGGGGAAATGAGCAGTTCTTC.